Listed below are T cell receptor beta chains from one sample, sequenced in a study of blood T cell repertoires in COVID-19. The data were produced by immunoSEQ multiplex PCR, yet TCRdb's version contains in-frame clones alone and is incomplete. The sample holds approximately 170,000 clones, about 74% seen once. Sequenced input: peripheral blood. These receptors originate from a woman of 80 years or more with acute or convalescent COVID-19. Each CDR3 is given with its conserved first and last residue. A D gene is named only where the DNA matches it firmly. Rows give clone size only sometimes, using once, few, many, or a class for an expanded clone.

>-|-|TRBJ2-1|TRBV5-1
CASSLQPAADVNEQFF
TGCGCCAGCAGCTTACAGCCCGCCGCAGATGTCAATGAGCAGTTCTTC
>few|TRBD1|TRBJ1-6|TRBV20-1
CSASGMTGYNSPLHF
TGCAGTGCTAGTGGGATGACAGGGTATAATTCACCCCTCCACTTT
>-|TRBD2|TRBJ2-5|TRBV24-1
CATSGPAGGLGETQYF
TGTGCCACCAGCGGACCGGCGGGGGGCTTAGGAGAGACCCAGTACTTC
>-|-|TRBJ1-6|TRBV10-3
CATTEGEFYNSPLHF
TGTGCCACAACCGAGGGGGAATTCTATAATTCACCCCTCCACTTT
>once|TRBD1|TRBJ1-4|TRBV2
CASSEQGQGAEKLFF
TGTGCCAGCAGTGAACAGGGACAGGGAGCTGAAAAACTGTTTTTT
>few|TRBD1|TRBJ2-5|TRBV2
CASSVQGAQETQYF
TGTGCCAGCAGCGTACAGGGGGCGCAAGAGACCCAGTACTTC
>-|TRBD1|TRBJ1-4|TRBV5-4
CASSTTGGNLDEKLFF
TGTGCCAGTTCTACGACAGGGGGCAACCTTGATGAAAAACTGTTTTTT
>-|TRBD2|TRBJ2-1|TRBV5-5
CASSLALAGVYLNEQFF
TGTGCCAGCAGCTTGGCGCTAGCGGGAGTATATTTGAATGAGCAGTTCTTC
>once|TRBD2|TRBJ2-1|TRBV2
CASSISGGAYNEQFF
TGTGCCAGCAGCATCAGCGGGGGGGCCTACAATGAGCAGTTCTTC
>-|TRBD1|TRBJ1-2|TRBV28
CASSPTRDRYGYTF
TGTGCCAGCAGCCCGACCCGGGACAGATATGGCTACACCTTC
>-|TRBD2|TRBJ2-1|TRBV5-8
CASSSRGLGEYNEQFF
TGTGCCAGCAGCTCAAGGGGACTAGGAGAATACAATGAGCAGTTCTTC
>-|-|TRBJ2-5|TRBV3-1/TRBV3-2
CASSQGAGQETQYF
TGTGCCAGCAGCCAAGGGGCAGGACAAGAGACCCAGTACTTC
>-|TRBD2|TRBJ2-1|TRBV29-1
CSVGLAGAGEQFF
TGCAGCGTTGGTCTAGCGGGAGCAGGTGAGCAGTTCTTC
>-|-|TRBJ2-5|TRBV28
CASRQGYKETQYF
TGTGCCAGCAGACAGGGTTACAAAGAGACCCAGTACTTC
>-|TRBD2|TRBJ2-7|TRBV7-2
CASSRSGSSLEQYF
TGTGCCAGCAGCCGTAGCGGGAGCTCTCTCGAGCAGTACTTC
>-|-|TRBJ2-7|TRBV7-8
CASRHGVEQYF
TGTGCCAGCAGGCACGGGGTCGAGCAGTACTTC
>-|-|TRBJ2-7|TRBV28
CASNGAGANSYEQYF
TGTGCCAGCAATGGGGCAGGGGCTAACTCCTACGAGCAGTACTTC
>-|TRBD1|TRBJ1-4|TRBV27
CASSFQGVIGEKLFF
TGTGCCAGCAGTTTTCAGGGGGTCATAGGGGAAAAACTGTTTTTT
>-|TRBD2|TRBJ2-1|TRBV28
CASWTSSYNEQFF
TGTGCCAGTTGGACTAGCTCCTACAATGAGCAGTTCTTC
>-|-|TRBJ2-7|TRBV7-2
CASSLPTGSSLAAYEQYF
TGTGCCAGCAGCTTACCGACAGGGTCTTCACTAGCGGCCTACGAGCAGTACTTC
>many|TRBD1|TRBJ2-7|TRBV10-3
CAISESLGQGSYEQYF
TGTGCCATCAGTGAGTCGTTGGGACAGGGAAGTTACGAGCAGTACTTC
>-|-|TRBJ1-4|TRBV11-2
CASSRSGINEKLFF
TGTGCCAGCAGCAGGTCGGGGATTAATGAAAAACTGTTTTTT
>-|TRBD2|TRBJ2-7|TRBV6-2/TRBV6-3
CASSTLAGAYEQYF
TGTGCCAGCAGTACTCTAGCGGGAGCCTACGAGCAGTACTTC
>-|-|TRBJ1-5|TRBV19
CASSLDSYSNQPQHF
TGTGCCAGTAGCCTAGACAGCTATAGCAATCAGCCCCAGCATTTT
>once|-|TRBJ1-4|TRBV5-8
CASSLGMRQNEKLFF
TGTGCCAGCAGCTTGGGTATGAGGCAAAATGAAAAACTGTTTTTT
>few|-|TRBJ2-7|TRBV6-2/TRBV6-3
CASSEELYEQYF
TGTGCCAGCAGTGAGGAGCTTTACGAGCAGTACTTC
>-|-|TRBJ2-5|TRBV28
CATLGAPQQGTQYF
TGTGCCACCTTGGGGGCTCCCCAGCAAGGGACCCAGTACTTC
>once|TRBD2|TRBJ2-7|TRBV19
CATDRVAGVSYEQYF
TGTGCCACCGATCGAGTAGCGGGGGTATCCTACGAGCAGTACTTC
>-|-|TRBJ2-5|TRBV12-3/TRBV12-4
CASSFGQTQYF
TGTGCCAGCAGTTTTGGCCAGACCCAGTACTTC
>few|-|TRBJ1-2|TRBV19
CASSIALAGDYGYTF
TGTGCCAGTAGTATAGCCTTGGCGGGAGACTATGGCTACACCTTC
>-|-|TRBJ1-4|TRBV28
CASRYIRGSTNEKLFF
TGTGCCAGCAGATACATCAGGGGTTCGACTAATGAAAAACTGTTTTTT
>few|-|TRBJ1-2|TRBV9
CASSVDVTGYGYTF
TGTGCCAGCAGCGTAGATGTAACGGGCTATGGCTACACCTTC
>-|-|TRBJ1-1|TRBV7-8
CASSRPGRADKNEAFF
TGTGCCAGCAGCCGACCTGGCAGGGCGGATAAAAATGAAGCTTTCTTT
>-|-|TRBJ2-3|TRBV18
CASSPAGWHTDTQYF
TGTGCCAGCTCACCGGCGGGATGGCACACAGATACGCAGTATTTT
>-|TRBD2|TRBJ2-3|TRBV5-1
CASKSLAGEGTDTQYF
TGCGCCAGCAAGTCACTAGCGGGAGAGGGCACAGATACGCAGTATTTT
>-|-|TRBJ2-3|TRBV6-2/TRBV6-3
CASSFSGVDTQYF
TGTGCCAGCAGTTTTTCAGGCGTGGATACGCAGTATTTT
>-|-|TRBJ1-5|TRBV7-2
CASSRFDAVNQPQHF
TGTGCCAGCAGCCGTTTTGACGCGGTCAATCAGCCCCAGCATTTT
>many|-|TRBJ1-1|TRBV27
CASSSPIGNTEAFF
TGTGCCAGCAGCTCTCCTATTGGGAACACTGAAGCTTTCTTT
>-|TRBD2|TRBJ2-2|TRBV18
CASSSGTSGINTGELFF
TGTGCCAGCTCATCTGGGACTAGCGGGATTAACACCGGGGAGCTGTTTTTT
>-|-|TRBJ1-3|TRBV5-1
CASSLGPGSGNTIYF
TGCGCCAGCAGCTTGGGTCCAGGGTCAGGAAACACCATATATTTT
>many|TRBD2|TRBJ2-1|TRBV7-9
CASAPTSGKYNEQFF
TGTGCCAGCGCCCCAACTAGCGGGAAATACAATGAGCAGTTCTTC
>-|-|TRBJ1-1|TRBV7-9
CASSLVSGVNTEAFF
TGTGCCAGCAGCTTAGTGTCGGGGGTGAACACTGAAGCTTTCTTT
>-|-|TRBJ2-5|TRBV7-6
CASSSLGRTQETQYF
TGTGCCAGCAGTTCCCTGGGGCGCACTCAAGAGACCCAGTACTTC
>-|-|TRBJ1-5|TRBV2
CASAAGDNQPQHF
TGTGCCAGCGCGGCCGGTGACAATCAGCCCCAGCATTTT
>-|-|TRBJ2-3|TRBV14
CASSQDGLTQYF
TGTGCCAGCAGCCAAGATGGGCTTACGCAGTATTTT
>-|TRBD2|TRBJ2-1|TRBV5-1
CASSLELAGGFNEQFF
TGCGCCAGCAGCTTGGAATTAGCGGGAGGGTTTAATGAGCAGTTCTTC
>-|TRBD1|TRBJ2-2|TRBV28
CASSSGQTANTGELFF
TGTGCCAGCAGTTCGGGACAGACTGCGAACACCGGGGAGCTGTTTTTT
>-|TRBD2|TRBJ2-3|TRBV4-1
CASSPYSGRSDTQYF
TGCGCCAGCAGCCCCTATAGCGGGAGGTCCGATACGCAGTATTTT
>-|-|TRBJ1-1|TRBV27
CASSRRQEPEAFF
TGTGCCAGCAGTCGTCGACAGGAACCTGAAGCTTTCTTT
>-|-|TRBJ2-3|TRBV5-4
CASSSQGRSRDTQYF
TGTGCCAGCAGCTCCCAGGGGCGGAGCAGAGATACGCAGTATTTT
>-|-|TRBJ1-1|TRBV19
CASSIDYRRTEAFF
TGTGCCAGTAGTATAGATTACCGGAGAACTGAAGCTTTCTTT
>-|-|TRBJ2-6|TRBV4-1
CASTNKHTGNSGANVLTF
TGCGCCAGCACCAACAAACACACAGGGAACTCTGGGGCCAACGTCCTGACTTTC
>-|TRBD2|TRBJ2-1|TRBV10-1
CADQSAGAGVGSYNEQFF
TGCGCCGACCAGTCGGCTGGGGCGGGAGTGGGCTCCTACAATGAGCAGTTCTTC
>-|TRBD1|TRBJ1-1|TRBV5-1
CASSRGQQNTEAFF
TGCGCCAGCAGCAGGGGACAGCAAAACACTGAAGCTTTCTTT
>-|TRBD1|TRBJ1-2|TRBV28
CASSPPNGRGQSGYTF
TGTGCCAGCAGTCCCCCCAACGGCAGGGGGCAGTCTGGCTACACCTTC
>-|TRBD2|TRBJ2-5|TRBV7-9
CASSLAGGPPETQYF
TGTGCCAGCAGCTTAGCGGGAGGGCCACCGGAGACCCAGTACTTC
>-|TRBD2|TRBJ2-1|TRBV4-3
CASSPGLAGTINNEQFF
TGCGCCAGCAGCCCCGGGTTAGCGGGTACTATTAACAATGAGCAGTTCTTC
>-|-|TRBJ2-7|TRBV2
CASKYNTYEQYF
TGTGCCAGCAAGTACAATACCTACGAGCAGTACTTC
>-|-|TRBJ1-4|TRBV9
CASTPGTHRGEKLFF
TGTGCCAGCACCCCGGGAACTCATCGGGGTGAAAAACTGTTTTTT